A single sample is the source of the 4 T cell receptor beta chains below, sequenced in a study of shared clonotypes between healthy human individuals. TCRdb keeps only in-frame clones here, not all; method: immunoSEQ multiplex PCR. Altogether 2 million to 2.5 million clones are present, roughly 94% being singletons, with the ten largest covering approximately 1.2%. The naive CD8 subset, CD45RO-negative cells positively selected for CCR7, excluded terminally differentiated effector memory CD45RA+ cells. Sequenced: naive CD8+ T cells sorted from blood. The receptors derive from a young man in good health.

CDR3 amino acids: CASSSLLVAGDIQYF. CDR3 nucleotide sequence: TGTGCCAGCAGCTCCCTTCTGGTAGCGGGTGACATTCAGTACTTC. The chain is built from TRBV7-2 and TRBJ2-4, with 7 bases identical to TRBD2. There are 15 residues in the CDR3. V shed 4 bases, J shed 8 bases, and the junction held 11 bases outside the gene matches. Germline CDR1 reads SGHTA; CDR2 reads FQGNSA.

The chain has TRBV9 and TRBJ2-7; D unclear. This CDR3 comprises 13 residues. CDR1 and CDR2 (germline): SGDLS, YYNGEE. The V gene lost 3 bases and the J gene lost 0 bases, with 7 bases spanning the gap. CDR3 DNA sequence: TGTGCCAGCAGCGGCGAGCACTCCTACGAGCAGTACTTC. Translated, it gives CASSGEHSYEQYF.

In DNA, the CDR3 is TGTGCCAGCAGCTTGAAAGCCAAGCCCCATGAAAAACTGTTTTTT. Translation gives CASSLKAKPHEKLFF. This chain links TRBV13 with TRBJ1-4; the D is unclear. Trimming removed 3 bases from V and 6 bases from J, with 14 bases in between. This CDR3 comprises 15 residues. Germline CDR1 is PRHDT and CDR2 is FYEKMQ (reference sequence).

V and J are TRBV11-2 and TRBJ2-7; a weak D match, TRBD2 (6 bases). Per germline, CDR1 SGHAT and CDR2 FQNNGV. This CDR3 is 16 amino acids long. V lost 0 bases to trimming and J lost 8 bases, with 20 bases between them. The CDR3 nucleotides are TGTGCCAGCAGCTTAGACCTTTTCGGGGGAGCTACGAAGCAGTACTTC. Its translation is CASSLDLFGGATKQYF.